Sequencing of this TCR beta chain was carried out in a study of response to subunit inactivated influenza vaccine. Findings and caveats of the study: Each seasonal flu vaccination may recruit only limited new T cells, authors suggested.

TCRdb analysed the RT-PCR reads with MiXCR anew, one entry per CDR3 protein. The table records about half a million distinct CDR3 sequences, about 25% of them present only once. The V and J ends lost 0 bases and 1 base, in that order; junction bases with no gene match: 2. There are 15 residues in the CDR3. Germline V gene lookup returns CDR1 MGHRA and CDR2 YSYEKL. Points on this clonotype: No antigen is known for it.

This chain joins TRBV4-1 and TRBJ2-5; 7 nucleotides align to TRBD2. The TCR comes from a man aged 50-60 years who received an inactivated influenza vaccine. The sequences come from CD4+ T cells sorted from PBMCs, collected around 5 days after vaccination. DNA for the CDR3: TGCGCCAGCAGCCAAGATACGGGGGGCCAAGAGACCCAGTACTTC. It encodes CASSQDTGGQETQYF.